The T cell receptor (beta chain) under discussion was sequenced for a study of T-cell memory formation after mild COVID-19. Study background: Clusters were largely donor specific. General observations from the study: In pre-infection memory, a portion of responding clones appeared, which suggested that cross-reactive memory joined. Day 15 to 85 contractors were CD4/CD8 balanced; later expanders leaned CD4+.

This clonotype turned up a few times. The antigen remains undetermined. V lost 7 bases and J 10 bases, leaving 11 bases between the germline ends. CDR3 length: 11 amino acids. 5'RACE primed at constant segments yielded TCR alpha and TCR beta cDNA libraries bearing sample barcodes and UMIs. MiXCR, run by TCRdb on the 5' RACE reads, gives a single entry per CDR3 protein. The repertoire has 450,000 or so distinct CDR3 sequences, roughly 23% of them found once; the top ten carry roughly an eighth. The source material was PBMCs or a T cell subset sorted from them (not recorded which). The rearrangement joins TRBV12-3 or TRBV12-4 to TRBJ2-1; D is undetermined. The receptor's source is an adult woman who had mild COVID-19 (a few samples of this study predate the infection). Cell type and time point are not known. In nucleotides, the CDR3 is TGTGCCAGCACCCGAGCCGTCGAGCAGTTCTTC. Amino acids: CASTRAVEQFF.